This TCR beta chain came from a study of cytomegalovirus exposure and HLA in healthy donors. Study-wide results and limits: In an earlier analysis, about 87% or about 30%: the productive usage of most TCR beta V segments. Several V segments, TRBV6-2 and TRBV6-3 among them, could not be told apart and were dropped.

In the PCR, 60 Vbeta and 13 Jbeta primers were used. TCRdb keeps only in-frame clones here, not all; method: immunoSEQ multiplex PCR. The repertoire table contains tens of thousands of clones. As for this clone: Its antigen is currently unknown.

There are 16 residues in the CDR3. V was clipped by 2 bases and J by 4 bases; unmatched bases: 7. Germline CDR1 reads SEHNR; CDR2 reads FQNEAQ (reference sequence). This sequence was found in a female donor in good health and CMV-seropositive. Sequences were obtained from PBMCs. V and J are TRBV7-9 and TRBJ1-4, with 7 positions matching TRBD1. CDR3 nucleotide sequence: TGTGCCAGCAGCTTAAGGGGGACAGCAGTTAATGAAAAACTGTTTTTT. Translated, it gives CASSLRGTAVNEKLFF.